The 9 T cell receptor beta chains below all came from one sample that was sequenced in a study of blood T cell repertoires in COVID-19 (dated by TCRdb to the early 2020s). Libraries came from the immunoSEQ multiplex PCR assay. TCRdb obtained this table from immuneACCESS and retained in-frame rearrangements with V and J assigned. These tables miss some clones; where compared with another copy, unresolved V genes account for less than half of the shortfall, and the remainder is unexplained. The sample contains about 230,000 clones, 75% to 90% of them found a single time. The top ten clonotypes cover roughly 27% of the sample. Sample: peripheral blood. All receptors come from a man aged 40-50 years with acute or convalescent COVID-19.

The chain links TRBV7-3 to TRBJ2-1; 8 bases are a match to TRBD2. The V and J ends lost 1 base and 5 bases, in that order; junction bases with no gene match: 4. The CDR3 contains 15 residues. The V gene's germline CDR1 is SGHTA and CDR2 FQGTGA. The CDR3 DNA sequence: TGTGCCAGCAGCTTAATGGGACTAGTTAACAATGAGCAGTTCTTC. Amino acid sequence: CASSLMGLVNNEQFF.

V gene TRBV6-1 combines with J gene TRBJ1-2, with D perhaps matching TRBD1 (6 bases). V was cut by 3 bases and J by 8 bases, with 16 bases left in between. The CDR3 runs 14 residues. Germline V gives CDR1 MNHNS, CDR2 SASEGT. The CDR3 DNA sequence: TGTGCCAGCAGTGACCCGGACAGCCTTTTGGGCTACACCTTC. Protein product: CASSDPDSLLGYTF.

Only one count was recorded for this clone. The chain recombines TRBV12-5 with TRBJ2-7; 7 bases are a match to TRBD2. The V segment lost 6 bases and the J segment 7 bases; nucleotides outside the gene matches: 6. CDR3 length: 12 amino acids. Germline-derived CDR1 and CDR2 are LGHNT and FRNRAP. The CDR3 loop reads CASGWGGREQYF. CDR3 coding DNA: TGTGCTAGTGGATGGGGGGGGAGGGAGCAGTACTTC.

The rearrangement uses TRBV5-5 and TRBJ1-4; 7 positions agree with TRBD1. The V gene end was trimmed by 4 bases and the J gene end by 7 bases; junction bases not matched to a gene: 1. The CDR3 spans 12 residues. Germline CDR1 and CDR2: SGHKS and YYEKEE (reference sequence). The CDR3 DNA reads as TGTGCCAGCAGCGGGGACAGTGAAAAACTGTTTTTT. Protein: CASSGDSEKLFF.

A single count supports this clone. The CDR3 DNA reads TGTGCCAGCAGCTTTTGGGGAGAGAGTGCTGAAGCTTTCTTT. Translated: CASSFWGESAEAFF. The V gene is TRBV7-9, the J gene TRBJ1-1; D is undetermined. The CDR3 contains 14 residues. Trimming cost V 3 bases and J 6 bases, with 14 bases left between them. The germline gives CDR1 SEHNR, CDR2 FQNEAQ (reference sequence).

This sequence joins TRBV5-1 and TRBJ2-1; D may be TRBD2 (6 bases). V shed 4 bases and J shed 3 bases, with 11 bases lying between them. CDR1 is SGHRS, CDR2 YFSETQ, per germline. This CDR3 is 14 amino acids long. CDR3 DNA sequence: TGCGCCAGCAGCCCTGGGACTCGCTACAATGAGCAGTTCTTC. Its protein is CASSPGTRYNEQFF. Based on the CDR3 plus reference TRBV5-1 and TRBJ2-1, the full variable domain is KAGVTQTPRYLIKTRGQQVTLSCSPISGHRSVSWYQQTPGQGLQFLFEYFSETQRNKGNFPGRFSGRQFSNSRSEMNVSTLELGDSALYLCASSPGTRYNEQFFGPGTRLTVL.

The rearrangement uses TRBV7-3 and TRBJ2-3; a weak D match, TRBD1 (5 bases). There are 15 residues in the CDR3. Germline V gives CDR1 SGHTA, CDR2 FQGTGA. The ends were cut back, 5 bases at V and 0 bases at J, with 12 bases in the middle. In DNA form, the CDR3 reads TGTGCCAGCAGCCGCGACAGAACTAGCACAGATACGCAGTATTTT. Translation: CASSRDRTSTDTQYF.

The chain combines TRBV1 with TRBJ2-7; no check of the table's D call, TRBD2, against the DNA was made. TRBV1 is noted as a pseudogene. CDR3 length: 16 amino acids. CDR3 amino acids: CTSSQERTSGRAEQYF. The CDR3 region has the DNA TGCACCAGCAGCCAAGAGAGGACTAGCGGGAGGGCCGAGCAGTACTTC.

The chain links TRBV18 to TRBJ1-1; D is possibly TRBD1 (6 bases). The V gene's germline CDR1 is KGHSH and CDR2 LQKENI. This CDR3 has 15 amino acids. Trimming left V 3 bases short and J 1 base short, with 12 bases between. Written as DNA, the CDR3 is TGTGCCAGCTCACCGGCTGGACAGACGAACACTGAAGCTTTCTTT. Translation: CASSPAGQTNTEAFF. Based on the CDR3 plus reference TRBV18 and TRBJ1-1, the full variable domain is NAGVMQNPRHLVRRRGQEARLRCSPMKGHSHVYWYRQLPEEGLKFMVYLQKENIIDESGMPKERFSAEFPKEGPSILRIQQVVRGDSAAYFCASSPAGQTNTEAFFGQGTRLTVV.